These 3 T cell receptor beta chains were sequenced from one sample in a study of T cells in Graves' hyperthyroidism and ophthalmopathy. RNA transcripts served as the template for amplifying TCR beta CDR3 regions. RT-PCR in the first round (using the HTBI primer set) targeted the TCR CDR3. TCRdb re-derived calls from the multiplex PCR reads in MiXCR, one entry per CDR3 protein. The sample contains under 400,000 distinct CDR3 sequences, around 25% of which appear only once. Sequenced: blood. All receptors derive from a man aged 50-59 years with Graves' hyperthyroidism.

This clonotype has only a few counts. Just one base apart from a much larger clone, this may be a read error. This chain joins TRBV11-2 and TRBJ2-7; 7 nucleotides align to TRBD1. The CDR3 spans 14 residues. The germline V gene has CDR1 SGHAT and CDR2 FQNNGV. J lost 3 bases, V lost 1 base, and 3 bases had no gene match. Here the CDR3 DNA reads TGTGCCAGCAGCTTAGGCAGGACAGGCTACGAGCAGTACTTC. This translates into CASSLGRTGYEQYF.

This clonotype was seen only a few times. This chain uses TRBV5-1 with TRBJ1-6, with 7 bases fitting TRBD1. V was clipped by 2 bases and J by 2 bases; unmatched bases: 7. This CDR3 spans 17 amino acids. Germline assignment: CDR1 SGHRS and CDR2 YFSETQ. CDR3 protein: CASSFTGDRTYNSPLHF. CDR3 DNA sequence: TGCGCCAGCAGCTTTACAGGGGATAGGACCTATAATTCACCCCTCCACTTT.

This clonotype was found many times. The gene calls are TRBV7-4 and TRBJ2-5, with TRBD2 as a possible D gene (5 bases). With 3 bases removed from V and 2 bases from J, the gap between germline ends came to 13 bases. Per the germline V gene, CDR1 is SGHVT and CDR2 is SQSDAQ. The CDR3 consists of 15 residues. CDR3 in amino acids: CASSFLEAQQETQYF. The CDR3 DNA is TGTGCCAGCAGCTTCCTGGAGGCGCAACAAGAGACCCAGTACTTC.